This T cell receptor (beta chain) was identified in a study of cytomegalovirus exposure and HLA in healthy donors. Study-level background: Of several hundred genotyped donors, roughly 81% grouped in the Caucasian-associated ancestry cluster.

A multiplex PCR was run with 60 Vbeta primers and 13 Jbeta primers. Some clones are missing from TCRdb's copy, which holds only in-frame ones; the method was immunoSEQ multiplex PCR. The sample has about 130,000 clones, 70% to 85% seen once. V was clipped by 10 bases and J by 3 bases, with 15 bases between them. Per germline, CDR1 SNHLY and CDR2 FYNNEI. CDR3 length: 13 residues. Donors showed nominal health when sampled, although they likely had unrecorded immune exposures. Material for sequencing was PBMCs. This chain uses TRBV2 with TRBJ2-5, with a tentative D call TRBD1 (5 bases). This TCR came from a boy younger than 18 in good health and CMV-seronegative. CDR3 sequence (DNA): TGTGCCACCGACACCCAGACAGAAGAGACCCAGTACTTC. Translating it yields CATDTQTEETQYF.